A single sample is the source of the 10 T cell receptor beta chains below, sequenced in a study of cytomegalovirus exposure and HLA in healthy donors. PCR amplification relied on 60 Vbeta primers (plus 13 Jbeta primers). Clones were sequenced by immunoSEQ multiplex PCR, and TCRdb holds only the in-frame ones, with some missing. The table has some 150,000 clones, roughly 77% seen once. Material for sequencing was PBMCs. The receptors originated from a man aged 25-40 years in good health and CMV-seropositive.

The genes are TRBV21-1 and TRBJ1-1; the D call in the table, TRBD1, was not verified against the DNA. TRBV21-1 counts as a pseudogene. The CDR3 runs 12 residues. In DNA, the CDR3 is TGTGCCAGCAGCAAAGAAGGGGGACCAGCTTTCTTT. It specifies CASSKEGGPAFF.

The V call is TRBV6-6, the J call TRBJ1-1, with 8 bases that match TRBD1. The germline V gene encodes CDR1 MNHNY and CDR2 SVGAGI (reference sequence). V lost 7 bases, J lost 5 bases, and 12 bases stayed unmatched. This CDR3 comprises 15 residues. In DNA, the CDR3 is TGTGCCAGCAACTGGGGTATCAGGGGGCGAACTGAAGCTTTCTTT. Its protein is CASNWGIRGRTEAFF.

The J gene is TRBJ2-5, the V gene TRBV19; weak D call: TRBD1 (6 bases). Judging by the DNA end, TRBJ2-7 fits better; the J call may be wrong. The CDR3 totals 17 residues. Germline CDR1 LNHDA, CDR2 SQIVND (reference sequence). CDR3 nucleotides: TGTGCCAGTAGTATGGACACAGGGCTAATCCACTCCTACGAGCAGTACTTC. Protein product: CASSMDTGLIHSYEQYF.

This chain joins TRBV6-6 and TRBJ2-1, with 7 bases that match TRBD1. The length of the CDR3 is 15 residues. In germline, CDR1 is MNHNY, CDR2 SVGAGI (reference sequence). J gave up 4 bases and V 5 bases, and 8 bases lay outside the gene matches. CDR3: CASSPPPGQYNEQFF. DNA for the CDR3: TGTGCCAGCAGTCCCCCGCCGGGACAGTACAATGAGCAGTTCTTC.

The genes are TRBV4-1 and TRBJ1-2; TRBD1 is a possible D gene (5 bases). This CDR3 spans 15 amino acids. From germline, CDR1 is MGHRA and CDR2 YSYEKL. Deletions cut 1 base from V and 0 bases from J, with 9 bases between. DNA for the CDR3: TGCGCCAGCAGCCAAGTCGCAGGGACTAACTATGGCTACACCTTC. Translating it yields CASSQVAGTNYGYTF.

The V and J genes are TRBV7-9 and TRBJ2-5, with 7 bases that match TRBD2. CDR3 size: 17 residues. Germline V CDR1 and CDR2: SEHNR, FQNEAQ (reference sequence). V shed 2 bases and J 1 base; nucleotides not matched to a gene: 10. The CDR3 protein is CASSLFLLLAAQETQYF. CDR3 bases: TGTGCCAGCAGCTTATTCCTTCTTCTAGCGGCCCAAGAGACCCAGTACTTC.

CDR3 bases: TGCGCCAGTGGGGACGGGGGCGAGCAGTACTTC. Translated: CASGDGGEQYF. The V gene is TRBV10-2, the J gene TRBJ2-7, with a possible D match to TRBD2 (6 bases). This CDR3 comprises 11 residues. CDR1 is WSHSY and CDR2 is SAAADI in the germline V gene. Trimming removed 9 bases from V and 6 bases from J, with 12 bases in between.

J is TRBJ2-1 and V is TRBV9; TRBD1 is a possible D gene (6 bases). Germline CDR1 reads SGDLS; CDR2 reads YYNGEE. V was pared by 2 bases and J by 0 bases, with 9 bases between. The CDR3 is 15 residues long. As DNA, the CDR3 is TGTGCCAGCAGCGTCACAGGGAGCTCCTACAATGAGCAGTTCTTC. It codes for CASSVTGSSYNEQFF.

The chain is built from TRBV19 and TRBJ1-6; TRBD1 matches at 8 bases. Per the germline V gene, CDR1 is LNHDA and CDR2 is SQIVND (reference sequence). The CDR3 loop spans 14 amino acids. Trimming cost V 5 bases and J 6 bases; bases outside gene matches: 3. The chain's CDR3 is CASSRDRTNSPLHF. In nucleotides, the CDR3 is TGTGCCAGTAGTCGGGACAGGACTAATTCACCCCTCCACTTT.

In its sample, this clone was seen a few times. This sequence joins TRBV2 and TRBJ2-3; 11 nucleotides line up with TRBD2. J lost 1 base, V lost 6 bases, and 3 bases had no gene match. The CDR3 has 15 amino acids. Germline V lookup: CDR1 SNHLY, CDR2 FYNNEI. The CDR3 loop reads CASRLTSGGTDTQYF. The CDR3 bases are TGTGCCAGCAGACTGACTAGCGGGGGCACAGATACGCAGTATTTT. The full variable domain, in which reference TRBV2 and TRBJ2-3 provide the parts outside the CDR3, is EPEVTQTPSHQVTQMGQEVILRCVPISNHLYFYWYRQILGQKVEFLVSFYNNEISEKSEIFDDQFSVERPDGSNFTLKIRSTKLEDSAMYFCASRLTSGGTDTQYFGPGTRLTVL.